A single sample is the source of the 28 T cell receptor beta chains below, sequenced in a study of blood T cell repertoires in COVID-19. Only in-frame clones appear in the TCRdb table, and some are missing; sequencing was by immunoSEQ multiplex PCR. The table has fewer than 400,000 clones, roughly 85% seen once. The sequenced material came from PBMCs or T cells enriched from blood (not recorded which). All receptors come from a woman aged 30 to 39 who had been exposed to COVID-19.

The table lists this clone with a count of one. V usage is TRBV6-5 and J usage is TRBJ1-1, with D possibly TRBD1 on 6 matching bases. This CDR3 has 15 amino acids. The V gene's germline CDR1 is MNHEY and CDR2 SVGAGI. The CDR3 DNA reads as TGTGCAGTCACCCAACAGGGACTCGGGGGGGGTGAAGCTTTCTTT. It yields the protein CAVTQQGLGGGEAFF.

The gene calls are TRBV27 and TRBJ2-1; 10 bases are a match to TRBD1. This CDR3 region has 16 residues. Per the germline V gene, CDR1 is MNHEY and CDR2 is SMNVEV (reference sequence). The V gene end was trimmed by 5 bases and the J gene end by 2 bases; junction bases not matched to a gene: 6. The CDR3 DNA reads TGTGCCAGCAGTATCCGGACAGGGGGGACCTACAATGAGCAGTTCTTC. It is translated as CASSIRTGGTYNEQFF.

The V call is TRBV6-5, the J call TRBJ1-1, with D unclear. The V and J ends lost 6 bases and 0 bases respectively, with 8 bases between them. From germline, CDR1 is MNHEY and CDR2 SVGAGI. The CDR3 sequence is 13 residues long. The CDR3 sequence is CASRRTLNTEAFF. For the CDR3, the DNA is TGTGCCAGCAGACGGACTTTGAACACTGAAGCTTTCTTT.

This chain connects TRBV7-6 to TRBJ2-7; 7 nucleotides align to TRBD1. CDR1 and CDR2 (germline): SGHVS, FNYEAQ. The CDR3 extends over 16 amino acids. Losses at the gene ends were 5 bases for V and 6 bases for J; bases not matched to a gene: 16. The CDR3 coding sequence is TGTGCCAGCAGCCAAACAACAGGGGTTGTATCCCGCGAGCAGTACTTC. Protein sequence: CASSQTTGVVSREQYF.

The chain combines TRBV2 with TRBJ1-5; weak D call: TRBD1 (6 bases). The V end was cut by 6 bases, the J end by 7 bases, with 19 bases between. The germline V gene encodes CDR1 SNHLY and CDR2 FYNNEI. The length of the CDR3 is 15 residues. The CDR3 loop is CASSYRAGRGQPQHF. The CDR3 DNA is TGTGCCAGCAGCTACAGGGCAGGGCGAGGGCAGCCCCAGCATTTT.

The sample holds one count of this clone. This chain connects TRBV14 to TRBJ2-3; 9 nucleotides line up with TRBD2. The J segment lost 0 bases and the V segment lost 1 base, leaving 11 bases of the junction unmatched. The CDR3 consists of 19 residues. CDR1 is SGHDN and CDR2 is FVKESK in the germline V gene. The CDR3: CASSQVFMSGGPSTDTQYF. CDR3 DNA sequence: TGTGCCAGCAGCCAAGTTTTTATGAGCGGGGGGCCTAGCACAGATACGCAGTATTTT.

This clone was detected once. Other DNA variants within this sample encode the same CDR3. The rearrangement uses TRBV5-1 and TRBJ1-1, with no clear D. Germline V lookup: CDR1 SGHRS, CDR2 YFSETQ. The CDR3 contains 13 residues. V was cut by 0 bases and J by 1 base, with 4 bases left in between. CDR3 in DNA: TGCGCCAGCAGCTTGGGAGGGAACACTGAAGCTTTCTTT. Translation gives CASSLGGNTEAFF.

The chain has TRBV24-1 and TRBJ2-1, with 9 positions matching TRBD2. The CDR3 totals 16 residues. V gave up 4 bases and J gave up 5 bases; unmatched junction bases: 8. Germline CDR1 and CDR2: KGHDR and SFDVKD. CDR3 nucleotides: TGTGCCACCAGTGAACCCCGGACTAGCGAAAACAATGAGCAGTTCTTC. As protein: CATSEPRTSENNEQFF.

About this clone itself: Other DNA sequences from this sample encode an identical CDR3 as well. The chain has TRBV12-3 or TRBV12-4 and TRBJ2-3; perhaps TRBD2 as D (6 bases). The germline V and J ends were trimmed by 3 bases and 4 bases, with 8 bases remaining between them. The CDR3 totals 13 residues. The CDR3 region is CASSLAGPDTQYF. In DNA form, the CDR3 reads TGTGCCAGCAGTTTGGCGGGACCAGATACGCAGTATTTT.

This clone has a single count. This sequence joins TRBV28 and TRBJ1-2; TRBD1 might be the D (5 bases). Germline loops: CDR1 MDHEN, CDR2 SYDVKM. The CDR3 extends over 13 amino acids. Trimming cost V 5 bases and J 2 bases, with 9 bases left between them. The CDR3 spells CASSQTDNYGYTF. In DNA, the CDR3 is TGTGCCAGCAGTCAGACAGACAACTATGGCTACACCTTC.

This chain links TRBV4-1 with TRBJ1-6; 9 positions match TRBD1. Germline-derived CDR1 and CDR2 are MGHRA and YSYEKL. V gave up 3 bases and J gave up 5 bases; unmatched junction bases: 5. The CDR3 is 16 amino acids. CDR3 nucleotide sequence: TGCGCCAGCAGCCATGGGACAGGGTACGATAATTCACCCCTCCACTTT. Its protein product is CASSHGTGYDNSPLHF.

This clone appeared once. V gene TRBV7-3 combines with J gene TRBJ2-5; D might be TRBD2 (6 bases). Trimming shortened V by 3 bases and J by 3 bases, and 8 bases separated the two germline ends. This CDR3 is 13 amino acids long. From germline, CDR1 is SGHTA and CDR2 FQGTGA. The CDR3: CASSFSGEETQYF. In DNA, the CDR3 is TGTGCCAGCAGCTTCTCGGGGGAAGAGACCCAGTACTTC.

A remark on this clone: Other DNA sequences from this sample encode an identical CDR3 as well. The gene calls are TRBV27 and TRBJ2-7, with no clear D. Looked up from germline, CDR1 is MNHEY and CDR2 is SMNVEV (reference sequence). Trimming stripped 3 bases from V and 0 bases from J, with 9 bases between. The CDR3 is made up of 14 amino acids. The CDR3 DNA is TGTGCCAGCAGTTTCGGTGGTCCCTCCTACGAGCAGTACTTC. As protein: CASSFGGPSYEQYF.

CDR3 amino acids: CASSARTSAGEQYF. CDR3 nucleotide sequence: TGTGCCAGCAGCGCCCGGACTAGCGCTGGCGAGCAGTACTTC. The chain employs TRBV9 and TRBJ2-7, with 9 positions matching TRBD2. CDR3 length equals 14 residues. Germline CDR1 and CDR2: SGDLS and YYNGEE. The V segment lost 3 bases and the J segment 6 bases; nucleotides outside the gene matches: 7. The variable domain in full, with the rest retrieved from reference TRBV9 and TRBJ2-7, is DSGVTQTPKHLITATGQRVTLRCSPRSGDLSVYWYQQSLDQGLQFLIQYYNGEERAKGNILERFSAQQFPDLHSELNLSSLELGDSALYFCASSARTSAGEQYFGPGTRLTVT.

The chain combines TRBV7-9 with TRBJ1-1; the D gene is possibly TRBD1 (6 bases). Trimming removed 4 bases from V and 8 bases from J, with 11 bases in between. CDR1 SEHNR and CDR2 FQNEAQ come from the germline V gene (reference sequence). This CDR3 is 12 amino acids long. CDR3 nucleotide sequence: TGTGCCAGCAGCTGGACAGCCCCCGAAGCTTTCTTT. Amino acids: CASSWTAPEAFF.

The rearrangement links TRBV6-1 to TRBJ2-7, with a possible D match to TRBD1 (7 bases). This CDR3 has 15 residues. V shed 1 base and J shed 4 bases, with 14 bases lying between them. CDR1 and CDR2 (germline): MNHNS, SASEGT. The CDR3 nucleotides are TGTGCCAGCAGTGAAGGCGGGACAGCCATATACGAGCAGTACTTC. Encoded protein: CASSEGGTAIYEQYF.

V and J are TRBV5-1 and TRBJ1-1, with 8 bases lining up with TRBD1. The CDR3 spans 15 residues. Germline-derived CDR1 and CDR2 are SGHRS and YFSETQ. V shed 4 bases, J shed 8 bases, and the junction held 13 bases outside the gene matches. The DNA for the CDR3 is TGCGCCAGCAGCAAAGGACAGGGTGGGGTCCGGGAAGCTTTCTTT. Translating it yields CASSKGQGGVREAFF.

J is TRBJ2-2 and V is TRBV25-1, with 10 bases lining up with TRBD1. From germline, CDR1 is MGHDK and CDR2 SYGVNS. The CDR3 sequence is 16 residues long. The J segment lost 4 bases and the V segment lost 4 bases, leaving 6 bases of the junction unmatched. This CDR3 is CASSARTGGATGELFF. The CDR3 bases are TGTGCCAGCAGTGCTAGGACAGGGGGGGCCACCGGGGAGCTGTTTTTT.

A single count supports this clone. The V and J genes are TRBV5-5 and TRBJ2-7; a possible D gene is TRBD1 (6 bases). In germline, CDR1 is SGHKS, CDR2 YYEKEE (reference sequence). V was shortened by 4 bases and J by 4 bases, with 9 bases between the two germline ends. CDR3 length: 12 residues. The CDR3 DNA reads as TGTGCCAGCAGCAAACAGGGATACGAGCAGTACTTC. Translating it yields CASSKQGYEQYF.

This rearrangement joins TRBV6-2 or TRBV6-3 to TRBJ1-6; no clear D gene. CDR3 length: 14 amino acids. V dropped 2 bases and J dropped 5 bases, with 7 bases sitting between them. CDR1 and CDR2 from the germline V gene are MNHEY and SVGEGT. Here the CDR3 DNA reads TGTGCCAGCAGTTACGGAGTAAATAATTCACCCCTCCACTTT. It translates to CASSYGVNNSPLHF.

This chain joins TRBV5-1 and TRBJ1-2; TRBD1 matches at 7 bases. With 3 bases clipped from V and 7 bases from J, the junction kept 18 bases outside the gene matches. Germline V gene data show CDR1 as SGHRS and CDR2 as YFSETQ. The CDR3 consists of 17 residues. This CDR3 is CASSSPPTGKMVGGYTF. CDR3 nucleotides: TGCGCCAGCAGCTCCCCCCCGACAGGGAAGATGGTTGGTGGCTACACCTTC.

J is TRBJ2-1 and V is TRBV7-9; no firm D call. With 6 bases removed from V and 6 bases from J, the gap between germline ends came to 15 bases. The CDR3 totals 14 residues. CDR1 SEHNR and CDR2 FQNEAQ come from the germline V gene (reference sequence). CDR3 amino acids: CASSFDNPRNEQFF. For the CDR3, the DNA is TGTGCCAGCAGTTTCGACAATCCTCGCAATGAGCAGTTCTTC.

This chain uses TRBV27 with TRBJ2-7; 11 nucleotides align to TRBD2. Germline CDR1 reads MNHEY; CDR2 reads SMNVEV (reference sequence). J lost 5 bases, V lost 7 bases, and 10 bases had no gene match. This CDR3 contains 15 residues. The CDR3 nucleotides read TGTGCCAGCAAGTCACTAGCGGGAGTAGTCCACGAGCAGTACTTC. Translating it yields CASKSLAGVVHEQYF.

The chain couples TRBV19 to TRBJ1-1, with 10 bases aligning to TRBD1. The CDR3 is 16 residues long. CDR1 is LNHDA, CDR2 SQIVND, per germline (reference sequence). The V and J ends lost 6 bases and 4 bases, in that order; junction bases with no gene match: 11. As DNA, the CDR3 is TGTGCCAGTAGCGACGCCGGGACAGGGGCTGGCACTGAAGCTTTCTTT. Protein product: CASSDAGTGAGTEAFF.

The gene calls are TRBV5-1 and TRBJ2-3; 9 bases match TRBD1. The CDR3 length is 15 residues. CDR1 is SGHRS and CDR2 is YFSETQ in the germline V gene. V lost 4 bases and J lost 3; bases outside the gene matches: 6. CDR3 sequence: CASSRGQGRTDTQYF. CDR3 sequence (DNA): TGCGCCAGCAGCCGGGGACAGGGTAGGACAGATACGCAGTATTTT.

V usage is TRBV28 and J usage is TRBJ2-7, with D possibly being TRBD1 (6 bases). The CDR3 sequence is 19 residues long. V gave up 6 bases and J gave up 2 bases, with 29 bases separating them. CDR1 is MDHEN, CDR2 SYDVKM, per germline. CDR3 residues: CASSRYPGQAPLPPYEQYF. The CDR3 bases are TGTGCCAGCAGCAGATATCCGGGACAAGCACCCCTCCCCCCCTACGAGCAGTACTTC.

The CDR3 nucleotides read TGTGCCAGCATCAACCGGGGAGTCGCAGATACGCAGTATTTT. This gives the protein CASINRGVADTQYF. V gene TRBV5-4 combines with J gene TRBJ2-3; a possible D gene is TRBD2 (5 bases). This CDR3 has 14 residues. With 6 bases removed from V and 4 bases from J, the gap between germline ends came to 15 bases. CDR1 and CDR2 (germline): SGHNT, YYREEE (reference sequence).

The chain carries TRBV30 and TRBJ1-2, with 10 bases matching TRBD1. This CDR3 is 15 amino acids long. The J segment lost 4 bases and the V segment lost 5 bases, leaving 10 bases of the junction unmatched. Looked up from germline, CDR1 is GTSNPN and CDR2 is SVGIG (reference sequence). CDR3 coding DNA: TGTGCCTGGTACGAGACAGGGGGCATCCGCTATGGCTACACCTTC. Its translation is CAWYETGGIRYGYTF.